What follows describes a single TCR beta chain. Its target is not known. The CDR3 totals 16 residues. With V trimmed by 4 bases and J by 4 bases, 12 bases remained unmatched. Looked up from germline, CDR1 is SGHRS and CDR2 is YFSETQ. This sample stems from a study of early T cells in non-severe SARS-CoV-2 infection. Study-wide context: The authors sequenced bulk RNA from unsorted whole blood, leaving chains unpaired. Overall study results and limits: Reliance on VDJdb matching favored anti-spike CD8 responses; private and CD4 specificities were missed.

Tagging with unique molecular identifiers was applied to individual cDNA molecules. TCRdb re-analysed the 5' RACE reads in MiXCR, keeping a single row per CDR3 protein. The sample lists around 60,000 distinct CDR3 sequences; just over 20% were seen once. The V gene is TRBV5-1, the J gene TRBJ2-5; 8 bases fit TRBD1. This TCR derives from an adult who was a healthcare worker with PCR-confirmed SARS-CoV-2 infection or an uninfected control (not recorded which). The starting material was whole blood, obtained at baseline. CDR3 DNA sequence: TGCGCCAGCAGCCACGGACAGGGTGCCGCCTTAGAGACCCAGTACTTC. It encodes CASSHGQGAALETQYF.